These T cell receptor beta chains were read from a single sample in a study of technical replicates of blood from a few donors. Generated by immunoSEQ multiplex PCR, the TCRdb table keeps only in-frame clones and is missing some. The table has approximately 65,000 clones, more than 75% seen once. The sequenced material came from PBMCs. These receptors were taken from a human donor in good health. Some clones in this sample may be carry-over from other donors' samples. CDR3s include the opening cysteine and the closing phenylalanine or tryptophan. Fields, in order: J gene, CDR3 length, D gene, V gene, clone size, CDR3 protein, CDR3 DNA. The D gene is left open where the match is weak. Rows give clone size only sometimes, using once, few, many, or a class for an expanded clone.

j_gene: TRBJ1-1; len: 14; d_gene: NA; v_gene: TRBV7-9; abundance: NA; CDR3aa: CASSSYVVATEAFF; CDR3nt: TGTGCCAGCAGCTCTTATGTCGTGGCCACTGAAGCTTTCTTT
j_gene: TRBJ1-5; len: 13; d_gene: TRBD1; v_gene: TRBV29-1; abundance: once; CDR3aa: CSAAGGSNQPQHF; CDR3nt: TGCAGCGCCGCAGGGGGGAGCAATCAGCCCCAGCATTTT
j_gene: TRBJ2-3; len: 17; d_gene: TRBD1; v_gene: TRBV9; abundance: NA; CDR3aa: CASSVHSGTGGTDTQYF; CDR3nt: TGTGCCAGCAGCGTCCATTCCGGGACAGGGGGGACAGATACGCAGTATTTT
j_gene: TRBJ2-7; len: 13; d_gene: NA; v_gene: TRBV4-2; abundance: NA; CDR3aa: CASSQASSHEQYF; CDR3nt: TGTGCCAGCAGCCAAGCTAGCAGCCACGAGCAGTACTTC
j_gene: TRBJ1-2; len: 11; d_gene: NA; v_gene: TRBV10-3; abundance: NA; CDR3aa: CAISESKAPTF; CDR3nt: TGTGCCATCAGTGAGTCTAAAGCTCCCACCTTC
j_gene: TRBJ2-2; len: 15; d_gene: NA; v_gene: TRBV10-2; abundance: NA; CDR3aa: CASSESGTGTGELFF; CDR3nt: TGCGCCAGCAGTGAGTCGGGGACTGGCACCGGGGAGCTGTTTTTT
j_gene: TRBJ1-6; len: 15; d_gene: NA; v_gene: TRBV6-5; abundance: NA; CDR3aa: CASKAQGLGDSPLHF; CDR3nt: TGTGCCAGCAAAGCCCAGGGGCTCGGGGATTCACCCCTCCACTTT
j_gene: TRBJ2-1; len: 15; d_gene: TRBD2; v_gene: TRBV11-2; abundance: once; CDR3aa: CASSLLGTSGNEQFF; CDR3nt: TGTGCCAGCAGCTTACTTGGGACTAGCGGCAATGAGCAGTTCTTC
j_gene: TRBJ1-2; len: 10; d_gene: NA; v_gene: TRBV6-1; abundance: NA; CDR3aa: CAAANYGYTF; CDR3nt: TGTGCTGCAGCTAACTATGGCTACACCTTC
j_gene: TRBJ2-6; len: 14; d_gene: NA; v_gene: TRBV27; abundance: NA; CDR3aa: CASSGLSGANVLTF; CDR3nt: TGTGCCAGCAGTGGCCTCTCTGGGGCCAACGTCCTGACTTTC
j_gene: TRBJ2-3; len: 18; d_gene: TRBD2; v_gene: TRBV7-3; abundance: NA; CDR3aa: CASSLRGTGTSGTDTQYF; CDR3nt: TGTGCCAGCAGCTTAAGGGGGACCGGGACTAGCGGCACAGATACGCAGTATTTT
j_gene: TRBJ2-4; len: 13; d_gene: NA; v_gene: TRBV27; abundance: NA; CDR3aa: CAIRDFVLNIQYF; CDR3nt: TGTGCCATCCGGGACTTCGTTTTAAACATTCAGTACTTC
j_gene: TRBJ1-3; len: 14; d_gene: NA; v_gene: TRBV5-6; abundance: NA; CDR3aa: CASTTRVSGNTIYF; CDR3nt: TGTGCCAGCACGACGAGGGTCTCTGGAAACACCATATATTTT
j_gene: TRBJ2-5; len: 13; d_gene: NA; v_gene: TRBV11-1; abundance: NA; CDR3aa: CASSPGGIWGQYF; CDR3nt: TGTGCCAGCAGCCCAGGAGGGATTTGGGGCCAGTACTTC
j_gene: TRBJ2-1; len: 15; d_gene: NA; v_gene: TRBV6-4; abundance: NA; CDR3aa: CASSDGGFSYNEQFF; CDR3nt: TGTGCCAGCAGTGACGGGGGGTTCAGCTACAATGAGCAGTTCTTC
j_gene: TRBJ2-5; len: 12; d_gene: NA; v_gene: TRBV6-1; abundance: NA; CDR3aa: CASLAGQETQYF; CDR3nt: TGTGCCAGCCTCGCAGGGCAAGAGACCCAGTACTTC